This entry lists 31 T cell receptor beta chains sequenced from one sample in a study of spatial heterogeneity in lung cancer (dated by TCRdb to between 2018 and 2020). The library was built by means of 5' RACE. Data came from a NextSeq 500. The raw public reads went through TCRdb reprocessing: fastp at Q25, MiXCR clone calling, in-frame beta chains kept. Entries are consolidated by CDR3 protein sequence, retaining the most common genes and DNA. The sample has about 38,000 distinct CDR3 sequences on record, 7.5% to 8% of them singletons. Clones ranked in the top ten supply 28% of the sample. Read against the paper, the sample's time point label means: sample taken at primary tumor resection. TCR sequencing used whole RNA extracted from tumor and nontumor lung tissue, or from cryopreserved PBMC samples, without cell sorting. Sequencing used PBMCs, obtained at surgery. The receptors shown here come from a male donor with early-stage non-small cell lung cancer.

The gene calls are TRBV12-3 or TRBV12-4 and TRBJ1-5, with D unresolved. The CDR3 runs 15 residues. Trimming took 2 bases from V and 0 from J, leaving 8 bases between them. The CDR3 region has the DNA TGTGCCAGCAGTTTAACAGCGTATAGCAATCAGCCCCAGCATTTT. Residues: CASSLTAYSNQPQHF.

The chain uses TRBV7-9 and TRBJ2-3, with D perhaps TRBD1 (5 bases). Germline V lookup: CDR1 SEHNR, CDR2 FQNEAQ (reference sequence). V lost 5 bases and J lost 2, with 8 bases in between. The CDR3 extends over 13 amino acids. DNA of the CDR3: TGTGCCAGCAGCCAAGGGGCCACAGATACGCAGTATTTT. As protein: CASSQGATDTQYF.

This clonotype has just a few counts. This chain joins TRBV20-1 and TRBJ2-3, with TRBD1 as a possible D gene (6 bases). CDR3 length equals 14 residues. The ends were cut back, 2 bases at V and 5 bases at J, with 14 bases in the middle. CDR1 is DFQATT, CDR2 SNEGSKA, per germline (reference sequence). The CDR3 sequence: CSARRQGREDTQYF. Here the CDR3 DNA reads TGCAGTGCTAGAAGGCAGGGGCGTGAAGATACGCAGTATTTT.

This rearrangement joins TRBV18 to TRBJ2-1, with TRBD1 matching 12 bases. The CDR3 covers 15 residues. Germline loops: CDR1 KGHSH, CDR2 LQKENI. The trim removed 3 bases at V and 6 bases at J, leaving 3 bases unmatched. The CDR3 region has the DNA TGTGCCAGCTCACCCGGGACAGGGGGCCGCAATGAGCAGTTCTTC. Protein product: CASSPGTGGRNEQFF.

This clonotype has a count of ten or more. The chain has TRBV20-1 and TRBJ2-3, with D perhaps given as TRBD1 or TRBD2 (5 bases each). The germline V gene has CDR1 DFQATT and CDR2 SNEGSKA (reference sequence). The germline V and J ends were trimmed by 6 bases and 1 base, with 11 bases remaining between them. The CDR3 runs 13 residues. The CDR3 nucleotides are TGCAGTGCCCGGGACCAGCGCACAGATACGCAGTATTTT. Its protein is CSARDQRTDTQYF.

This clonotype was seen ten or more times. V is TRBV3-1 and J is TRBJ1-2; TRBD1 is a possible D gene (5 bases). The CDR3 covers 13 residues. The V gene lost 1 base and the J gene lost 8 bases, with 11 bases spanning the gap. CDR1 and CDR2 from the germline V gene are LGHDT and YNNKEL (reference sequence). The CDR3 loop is CASSQGPSGGYTF. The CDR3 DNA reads TGTGCCAGCAGCCAAGGGCCTTCAGGGGGCTACACCTTC.

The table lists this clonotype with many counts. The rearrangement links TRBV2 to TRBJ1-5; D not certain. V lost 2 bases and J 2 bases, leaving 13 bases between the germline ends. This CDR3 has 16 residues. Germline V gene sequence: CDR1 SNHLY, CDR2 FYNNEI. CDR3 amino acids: CASSEIGVRGNQPQHF. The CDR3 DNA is TGTGCCAGCAGTGAAATCGGGGTCAGAGGCAATCAGCCCCAGCATTTT.

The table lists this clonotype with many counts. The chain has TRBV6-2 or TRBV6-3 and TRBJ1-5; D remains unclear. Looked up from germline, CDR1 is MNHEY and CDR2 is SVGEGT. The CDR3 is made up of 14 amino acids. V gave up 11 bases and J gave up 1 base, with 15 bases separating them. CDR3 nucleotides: TGTGCCTCGAGAAAACGGACCAGCAATCAGCCCCAGCATTTT. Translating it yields CASRKRTSNQPQHF.

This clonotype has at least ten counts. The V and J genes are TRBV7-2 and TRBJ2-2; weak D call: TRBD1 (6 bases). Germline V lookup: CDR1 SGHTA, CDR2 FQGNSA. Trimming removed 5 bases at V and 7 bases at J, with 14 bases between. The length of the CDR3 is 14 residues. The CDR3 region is CASSRLKGVGELFF. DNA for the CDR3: TGTGCCAGCAGCCGGCTTAAGGGGGTCGGGGAGCTGTTTTTT.

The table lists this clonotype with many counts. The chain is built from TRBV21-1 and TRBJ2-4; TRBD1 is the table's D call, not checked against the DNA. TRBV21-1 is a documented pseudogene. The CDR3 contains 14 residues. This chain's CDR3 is CASSNKAPENIQYF. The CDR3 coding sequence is TGTGCCAGCAGCAACAAAGCCCCTGAAAACATTCAGTACTTC.

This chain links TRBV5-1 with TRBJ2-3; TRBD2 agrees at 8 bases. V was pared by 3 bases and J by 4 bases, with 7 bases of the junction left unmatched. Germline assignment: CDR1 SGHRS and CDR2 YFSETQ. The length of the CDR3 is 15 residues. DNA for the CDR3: TGCGCCAGCAGCTCTGGACTAGCCACGCCAGATACGCAGTATTTT. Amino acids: CASSSGLATPDTQYF.

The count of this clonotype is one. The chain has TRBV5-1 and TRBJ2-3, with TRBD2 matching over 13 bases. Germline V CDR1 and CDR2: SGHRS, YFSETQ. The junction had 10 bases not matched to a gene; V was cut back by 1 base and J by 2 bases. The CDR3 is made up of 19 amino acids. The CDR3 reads CASSLFGPTSGGATDTQYF. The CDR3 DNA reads TGCGCCAGCAGCTTGTTCGGCCCTACTAGCGGGGGGGCCACAGATACGCAGTATTTT.

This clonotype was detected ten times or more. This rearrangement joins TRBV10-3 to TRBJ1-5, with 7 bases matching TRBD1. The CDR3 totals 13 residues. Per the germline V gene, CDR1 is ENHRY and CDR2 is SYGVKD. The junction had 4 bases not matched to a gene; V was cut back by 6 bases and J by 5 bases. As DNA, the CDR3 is TGTGCCATCAGAGGGACAGAGGATCAGCCCCAGCATTTT. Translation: CAIRGTEDQPQHF.

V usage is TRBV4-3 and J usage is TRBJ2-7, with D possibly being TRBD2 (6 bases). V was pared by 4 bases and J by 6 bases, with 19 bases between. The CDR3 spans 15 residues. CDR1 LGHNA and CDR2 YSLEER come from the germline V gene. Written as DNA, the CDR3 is TGCGCCAGCAGCCTTACCGGGGACTTCTCGTCCGAGCAGTACTTC. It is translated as CASSLTGDFSSEQYF.

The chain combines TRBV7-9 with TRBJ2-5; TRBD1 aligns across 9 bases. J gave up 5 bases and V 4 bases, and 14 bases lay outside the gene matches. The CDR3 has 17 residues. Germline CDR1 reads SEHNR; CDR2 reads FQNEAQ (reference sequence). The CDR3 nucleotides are TGTGCCAGCAGCTCCGGTCGCCGGGACAGGGTCCAGGAGACCCAGTACTTC. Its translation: CASSSGRRDRVQETQYF.

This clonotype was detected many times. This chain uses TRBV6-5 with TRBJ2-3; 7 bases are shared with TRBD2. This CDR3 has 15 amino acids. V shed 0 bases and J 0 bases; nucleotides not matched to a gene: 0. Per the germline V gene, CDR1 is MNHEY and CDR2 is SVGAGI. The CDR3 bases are TGTGCCAGCAGTTACTCGGGGGGGAGCACAGATACGCAGTATTTT. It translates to CASSYSGGSTDTQYF.

DNA for the CDR3: TGTGCCAGCAGTTACCCTCTAGCGGGGGGCACAGATACGCAGTATTTT. Protein product: CASSYPLAGGTDTQYF. The chain couples TRBV6-5 to TRBJ2-3; 10 nucleotides align to TRBD2. Germline CDR1 reads MNHEY; CDR2 reads SVGAGI. CDR3 length equals 16 residues. V gave up 2 bases and J gave up 1 base; unmatched junction bases: 3.

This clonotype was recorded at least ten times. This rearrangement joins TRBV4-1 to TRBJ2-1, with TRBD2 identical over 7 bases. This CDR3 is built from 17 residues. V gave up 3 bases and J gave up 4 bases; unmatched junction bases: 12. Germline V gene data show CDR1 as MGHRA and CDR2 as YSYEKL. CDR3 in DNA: TGCGCCAGCAGCCAGGGGTCTATTCCGGGAGGATACAATGAGCAGTTCTTC. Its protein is CASSQGSIPGGYNEQFF.

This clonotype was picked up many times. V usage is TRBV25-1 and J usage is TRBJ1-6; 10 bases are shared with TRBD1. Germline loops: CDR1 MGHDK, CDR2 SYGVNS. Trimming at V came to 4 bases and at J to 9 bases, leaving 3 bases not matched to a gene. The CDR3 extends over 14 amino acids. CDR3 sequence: CASSGDRGSSPLHF. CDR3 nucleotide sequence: TGTGCCAGCAGTGGGGACAGGGGTAGTTCACCCCTCCACTTT.

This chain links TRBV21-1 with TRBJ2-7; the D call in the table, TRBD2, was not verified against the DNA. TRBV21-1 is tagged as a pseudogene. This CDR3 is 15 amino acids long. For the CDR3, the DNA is TGTGCCAGCAGCCCTGGCGGGAGGCTCAGGTACGAGCAGTACGTC. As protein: CASSPGGRLRYEQYV.

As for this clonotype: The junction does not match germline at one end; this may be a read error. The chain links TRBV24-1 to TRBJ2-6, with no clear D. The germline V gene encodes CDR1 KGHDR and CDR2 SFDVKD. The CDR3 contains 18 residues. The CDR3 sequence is CATSDSPGSLWGANVLTF. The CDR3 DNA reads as TGTGCCACCAGCGATTCGCCCGGGTCCTTATGGGGGGCCAACGTCCTGACTTTC.

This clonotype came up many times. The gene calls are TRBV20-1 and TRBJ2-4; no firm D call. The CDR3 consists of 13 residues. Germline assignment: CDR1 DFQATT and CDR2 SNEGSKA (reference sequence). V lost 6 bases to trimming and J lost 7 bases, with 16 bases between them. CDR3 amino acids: CSAYSTLGNIQYF. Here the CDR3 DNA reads TGCAGTGCGTATAGCACCCTGGGGAACATTCAGTACTTC.

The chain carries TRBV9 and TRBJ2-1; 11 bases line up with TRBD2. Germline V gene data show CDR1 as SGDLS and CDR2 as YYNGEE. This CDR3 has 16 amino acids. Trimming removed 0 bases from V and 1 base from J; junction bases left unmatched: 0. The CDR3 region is CASSVGLAGSYNEQFF. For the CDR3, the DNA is TGTGCCAGCAGCGTAGGACTAGCGGGATCCTACAATGAGCAGTTCTTC.

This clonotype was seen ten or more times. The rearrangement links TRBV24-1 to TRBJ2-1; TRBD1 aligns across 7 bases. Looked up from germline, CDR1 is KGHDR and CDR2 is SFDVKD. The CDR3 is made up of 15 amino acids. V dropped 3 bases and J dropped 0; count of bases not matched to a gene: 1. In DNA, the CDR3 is TGTGCCACCAGTGATCCAGGGGGCTCCTACAATGAGCAGTTCTTC. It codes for CATSDPGGSYNEQFF.

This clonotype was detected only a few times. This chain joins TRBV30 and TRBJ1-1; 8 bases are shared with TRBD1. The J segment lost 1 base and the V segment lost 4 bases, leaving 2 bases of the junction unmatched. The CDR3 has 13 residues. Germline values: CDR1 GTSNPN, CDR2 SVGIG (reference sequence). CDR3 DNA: TGTGCCTGGACGGGACAGGAGAACACTGAAGCTTTCTTT. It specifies CAWTGQENTEAFF.

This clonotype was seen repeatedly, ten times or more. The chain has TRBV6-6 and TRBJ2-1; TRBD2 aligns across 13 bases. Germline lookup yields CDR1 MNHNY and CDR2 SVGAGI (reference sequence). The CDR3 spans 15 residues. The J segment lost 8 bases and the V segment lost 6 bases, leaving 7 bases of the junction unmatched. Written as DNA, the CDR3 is TGTGCCAGCAGAACCAGGACTAGCGGGAGCCATGAGCAGTTCTTC. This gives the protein CASRTRTSGSHEQFF.

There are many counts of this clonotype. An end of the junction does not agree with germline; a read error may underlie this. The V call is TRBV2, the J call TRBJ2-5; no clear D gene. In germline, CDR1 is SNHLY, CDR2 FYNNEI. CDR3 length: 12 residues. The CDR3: CASREVGETQYF. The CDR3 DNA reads TGTGCCAGCAGGGAAGTCGGAGAGACCCAGTACTTC.

The DNA for the CDR3 is TGTGCCAGCAGCTTAGATTTGGGATTCTATGGCTACACCTTC. Protein sequence: CASSLDLGFYGYTF. V and J are TRBV7-8 and TRBJ1-2, with D uncertain. The V gene's germline CDR1 is SGHVS and CDR2 FQNEAQ. The V gene lost 1 base and the J gene lost 4 bases, with 10 bases spanning the gap. This CDR3 has 14 amino acids.

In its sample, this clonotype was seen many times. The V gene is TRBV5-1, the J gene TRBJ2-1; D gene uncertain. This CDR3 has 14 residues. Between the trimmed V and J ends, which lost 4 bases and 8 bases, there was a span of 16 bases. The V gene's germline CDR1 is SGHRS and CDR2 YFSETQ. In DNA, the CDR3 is TGCGCCAGCAGCCAACGACCACAGACCTATGAGCAGTTCTTC. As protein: CASSQRPQTYEQFF. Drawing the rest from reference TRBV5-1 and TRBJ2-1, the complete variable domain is KAGVTQTPRYLIKTRGQQVTLSCSPISGHRSVSWYQQTPGQGLQFLFEYFSETQRNKGNFPGRFSGRQFSNSRSEMNVSTLELGDSALYLCASSQRPQTYEQFFGPGTRLTVL.

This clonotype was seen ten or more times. Written as DNA, the CDR3 is TGCAGTCAAGGCGGGGACACTGAAGCTTTCTTT. It specifies CSQGGDTEAFF. The chain is built from TRBV20-1 and TRBJ1-1; no firm D call. Germline CDR1 is DFQATT and CDR2 is SNEGSKA (reference sequence). CDR3 length: 11 residues. Deletions cut 8 bases from V and 3 bases from J, with 10 bases between.

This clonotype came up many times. CDR3 residues: CASGALLAGDEQYV. CDR3 sequence (DNA): TGTGCCAGCGGTGCCTTACTAGCGGGAGACGAGCAGTACGTC. The V gene is TRBV6-2 or TRBV6-3, the J gene TRBJ2-7; 11 bases are shared with TRBD2. J gave up 5 bases and V 8 bases, and 8 bases lay outside the gene matches. This CDR3 comprises 14 residues. CDR1 MNHEY and CDR2 SVGEGT come from the germline V gene.